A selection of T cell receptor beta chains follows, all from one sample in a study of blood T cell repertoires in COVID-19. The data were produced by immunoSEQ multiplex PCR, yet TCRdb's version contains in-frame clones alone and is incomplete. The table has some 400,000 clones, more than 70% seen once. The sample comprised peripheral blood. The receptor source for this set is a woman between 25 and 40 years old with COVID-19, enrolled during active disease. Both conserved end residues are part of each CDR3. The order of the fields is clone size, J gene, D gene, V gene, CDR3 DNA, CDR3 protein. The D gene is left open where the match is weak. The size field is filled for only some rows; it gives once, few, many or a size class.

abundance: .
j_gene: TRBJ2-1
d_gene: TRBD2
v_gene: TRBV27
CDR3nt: TGTGCCAGCAGTTCCACCGGAGCGGGAGGGCCAAATGAGCAGTTCTTC
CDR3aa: CASSSTGAGGPNEQFF

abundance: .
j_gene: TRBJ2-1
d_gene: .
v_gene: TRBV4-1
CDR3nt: TGCGCCAGCAGCCAACGACAGGCCCGCTCCGGGACTACCTACAATGAGCAGTTCTTC
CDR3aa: CASSQRQARSGTTYNEQFF

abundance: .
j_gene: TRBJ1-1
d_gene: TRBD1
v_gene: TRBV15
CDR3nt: TGTGCCACCAGCAGCCGGGGGACAGCCTCAGGGGCTTTCTTT
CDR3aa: CATSSRGTASGAFF

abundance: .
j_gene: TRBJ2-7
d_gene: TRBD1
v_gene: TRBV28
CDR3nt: TGTGCCAGCAGTTTGTTCAGGGGGCTATACGAGCAGTACTTC
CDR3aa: CASSLFRGLYEQYF

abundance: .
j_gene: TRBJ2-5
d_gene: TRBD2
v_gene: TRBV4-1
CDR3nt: TGCGCCAGCAGCCGCAAGATAGGTAGCGGGAGAGGTGAGACCCAGTACTTC
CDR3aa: CASSRKIGSGRGETQYF

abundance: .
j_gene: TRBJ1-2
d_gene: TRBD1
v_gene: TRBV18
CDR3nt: TGTGCCAGCTCCATGACAGGGGATGTCTATGGCTACACCTTC
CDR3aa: CASSMTGDVYGYTF

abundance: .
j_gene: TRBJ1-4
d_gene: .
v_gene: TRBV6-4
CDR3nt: TGTGCCAGCAGCCACAGGGAAGGCGAAAAACTGTTTTTT
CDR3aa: CASSHREGEKLFF

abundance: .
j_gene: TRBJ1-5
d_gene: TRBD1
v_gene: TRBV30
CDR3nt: TGTGCCTGGAGTCGACAGGGGACCGGGCAGCCCCAGCATTTT
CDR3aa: CAWSRQGTGQPQHF

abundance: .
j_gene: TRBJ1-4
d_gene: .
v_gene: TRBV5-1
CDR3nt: TGCGCCAGCAGCTTTACCGGGGTAGGTAATGAAAAACTGTTTTTT
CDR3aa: CASSFTGVGNEKLFF

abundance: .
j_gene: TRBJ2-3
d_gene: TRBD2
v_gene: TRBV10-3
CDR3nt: TGTGCCAGCAAGCTAGCGGGAGGTGCAGATACGCAGTATTTT
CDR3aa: CASKLAGGADTQYF

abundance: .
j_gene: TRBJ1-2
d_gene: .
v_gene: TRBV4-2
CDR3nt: TGTGCCAGCAGCCAAGAATCTGGCGGGGGAGGCTATGGCTACACCTTC
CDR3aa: CASSQESGGGGYGYTF

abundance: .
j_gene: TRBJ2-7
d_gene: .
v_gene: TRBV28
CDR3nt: TGTGCCAGCATGACCCACAGGGAGAGCTACGAGCAGTACTTC
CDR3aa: CASMTHRESYEQYF

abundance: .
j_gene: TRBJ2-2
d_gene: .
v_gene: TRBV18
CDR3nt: TGTGCCAGCTCGTCGCAGGGGCACACCGGGGAGCTGTTTTTT
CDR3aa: CASSSQGHTGELFF

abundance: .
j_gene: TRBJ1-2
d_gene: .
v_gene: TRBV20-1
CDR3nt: TGCAGTGCTGGCCCGGGACAACGTCACACCTTC
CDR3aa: CSAGPGQRHTF

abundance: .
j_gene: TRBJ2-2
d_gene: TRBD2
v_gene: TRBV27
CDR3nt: TGTGCCAGCAGGAGACTAGCCACCGGGGAGCTGTTTTTT
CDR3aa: CASRRLATGELFF

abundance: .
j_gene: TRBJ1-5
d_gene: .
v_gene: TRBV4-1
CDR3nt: TGCGCCAGCAGCCAAGTCAGAGGAGAGCCCCAGCATTTT
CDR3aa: CASSQVRGEPQHF

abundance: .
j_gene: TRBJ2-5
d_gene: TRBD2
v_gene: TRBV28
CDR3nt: TGTGCCAGCAGTTTGACTAGCGCGGGTTCCTCAGAGACCCAGTACTTC
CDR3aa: CASSLTSAGSSETQYF

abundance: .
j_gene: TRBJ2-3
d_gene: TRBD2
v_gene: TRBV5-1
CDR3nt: TGCGCCAGCAGCGGGGGACTAGCGGGGACAGATACGCAGTATTTT
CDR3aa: CASSGGLAGTDTQYF

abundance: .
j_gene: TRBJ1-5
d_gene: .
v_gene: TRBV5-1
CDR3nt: TGCGCCAGCAGCGTTAATAGCAATCAGCCCCAGCATTTT
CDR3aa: CASSVNSNQPQHF

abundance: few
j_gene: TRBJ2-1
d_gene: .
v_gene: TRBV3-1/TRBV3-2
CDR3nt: TGTGCCAGCAGCCGGAGCTCTACCTCCTACAATGAGCAGTTCTTC
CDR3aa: CASSRSSTSYNEQFF

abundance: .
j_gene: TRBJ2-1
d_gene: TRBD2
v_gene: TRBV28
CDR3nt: TGTGCCAGCAGCGAAACTAGCGGGAGATACAATGAGCAGTTCTTC
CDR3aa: CASSETSGRYNEQFF

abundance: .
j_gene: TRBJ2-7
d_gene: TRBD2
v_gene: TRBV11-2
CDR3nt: TGTGCCAGCAGCCGCCGAGGCCTAGCGGGAGTCGAGCAGTACTTC
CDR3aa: CASSRRGLAGVEQYF

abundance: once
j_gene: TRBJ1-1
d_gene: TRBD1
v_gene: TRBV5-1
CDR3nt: TGCGCCAGCACCGAACAGGGGGCGACTGAAGCTTTCTTT
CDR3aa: CASTEQGATEAFF

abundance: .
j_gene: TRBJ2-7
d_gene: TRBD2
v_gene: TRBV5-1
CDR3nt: TGCGCCAGCAGCTCGGGACTAGCGGGGGCCTACGAGCAGTACTTC
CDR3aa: CASSSGLAGAYEQYF

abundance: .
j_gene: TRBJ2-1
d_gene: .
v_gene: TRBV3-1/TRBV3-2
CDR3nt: TGTGCCAGCAGCCAAGATCCGGGTAGCAATGAGCAGTTCTTC
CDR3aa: CASSQDPGSNEQFF

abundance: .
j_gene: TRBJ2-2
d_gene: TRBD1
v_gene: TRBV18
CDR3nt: TGTGCCAGCTCACGCAGGGGGCAGGACGGGGAGCTGTTTTTT
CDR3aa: CASSRRGQDGELFF

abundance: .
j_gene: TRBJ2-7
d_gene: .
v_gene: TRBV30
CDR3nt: TGTGCCTGGAGTGGCGGGACGGTGGGCGAGCAGTACTTC
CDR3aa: CAWSGGTVGEQYF

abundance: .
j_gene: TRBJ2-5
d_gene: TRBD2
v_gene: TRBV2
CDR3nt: TGTGCCAGCAGTGTGTATAGCGGGAACAGGGAGACCCAGTACTTC
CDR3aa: CASSVYSGNRETQYF

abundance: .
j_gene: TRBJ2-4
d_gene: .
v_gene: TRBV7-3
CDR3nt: TGTGCCAGCAGCACCCCAGGAGCCAAAAACATTCAGTACTTC
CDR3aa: CASSTPGAKNIQYF

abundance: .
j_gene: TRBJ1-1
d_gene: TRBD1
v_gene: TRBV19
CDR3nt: TGTGCCAGTAGTCAACTTCAACGGACAGGGTATGGAACTGAAGCTTTCTTT
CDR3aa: CASSQLQRTGYGTEAFF

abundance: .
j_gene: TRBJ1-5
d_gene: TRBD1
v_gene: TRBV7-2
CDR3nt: TGTGCCAGCAGCTTAGTAACAGGGGGGCAGCCCCAGCATTTT
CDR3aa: CASSLVTGGQPQHF

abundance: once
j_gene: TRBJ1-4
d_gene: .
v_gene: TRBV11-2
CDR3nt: TGTGCCAGCAGCTGGGCCCCGGGGAGTGAAAAACTGTTTTTT
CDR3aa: CASSWAPGSEKLFF

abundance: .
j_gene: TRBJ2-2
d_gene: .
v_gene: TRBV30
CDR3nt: TGTGCCTGGAGTATCCTGAACACCGGGGAGCTGTTTTTT
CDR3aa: CAWSILNTGELFF

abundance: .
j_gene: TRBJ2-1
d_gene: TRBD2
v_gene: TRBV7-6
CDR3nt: TGTGCCAGCACCTTGGGGGGGGTGGGCTCCTACAATGAGCAGTTCTTC
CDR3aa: CASTLGGVGSYNEQFF

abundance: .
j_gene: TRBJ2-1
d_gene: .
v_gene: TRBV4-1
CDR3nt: TGCGCCAGCAGCCAAGCCGGGGGACCCGGACGGGTCTACAATGAGCAGTTCTTC
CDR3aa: CASSQAGGPGRVYNEQFF

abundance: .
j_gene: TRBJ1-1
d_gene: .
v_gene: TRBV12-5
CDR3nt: TGTGCTAGTGCCTCTGGGGGGGGGAACACTGAAGCTTTCTTT
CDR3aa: CASASGGGNTEAFF

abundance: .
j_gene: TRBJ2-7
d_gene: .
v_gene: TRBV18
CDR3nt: TGTGCCAGCTCACCCGGACACTTCTACGAGCAGTACTTC
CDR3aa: CASSPGHFYEQYF

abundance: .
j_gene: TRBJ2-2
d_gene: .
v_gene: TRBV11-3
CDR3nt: TGTGCCAGCAGCTTAGTGCAGGGCCCCGGGGAGCTGTTTTTT
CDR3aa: CASSLVQGPGELFF

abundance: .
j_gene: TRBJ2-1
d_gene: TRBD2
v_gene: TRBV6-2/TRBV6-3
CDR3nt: TGTGCCAGCAGTTATTTGGGGTTTGGAGCGGGAGGTCGGGACAATGAGCAGTTCTTC
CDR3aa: CASSYLGFGAGGRDNEQFF

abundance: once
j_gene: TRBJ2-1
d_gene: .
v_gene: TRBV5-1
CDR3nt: TGCGCCAGCAGCTATACAGGGTATAGCTCCTACAATGAGCAGTTCTTC
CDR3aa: CASSYTGYSSYNEQFF

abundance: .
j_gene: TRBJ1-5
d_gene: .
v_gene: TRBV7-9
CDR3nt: TGTGCCAGCAGCGCTGGGGGGGTAAGGCAGCCCCAGCATTTT
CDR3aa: CASSAGGVRQPQHF

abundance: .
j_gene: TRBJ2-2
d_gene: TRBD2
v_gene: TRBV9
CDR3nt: TGTGCCAGCAGCCTTAGCGGGAGGGCCACCGGGGAGCTGTTTTTT
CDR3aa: CASSLSGRATGELFF

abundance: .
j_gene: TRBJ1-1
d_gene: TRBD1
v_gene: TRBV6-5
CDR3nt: TGTGCCAGCAGCCCCGACAGGGGGAACACTGAAGCTTTCTTT
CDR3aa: CASSPDRGNTEAFF

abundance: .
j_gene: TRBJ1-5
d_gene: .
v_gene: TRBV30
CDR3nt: TGTGCCTGGAGTGTCGGGGGGAATCAGCCCCAGCATTTT
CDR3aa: CAWSVGGNQPQHF

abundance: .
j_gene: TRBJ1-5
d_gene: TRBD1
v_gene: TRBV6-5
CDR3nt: TGTGCCAGCAAAAGGGGGCCACTGGAGCCCCAGCATTTT
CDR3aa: CASKRGPLEPQHF

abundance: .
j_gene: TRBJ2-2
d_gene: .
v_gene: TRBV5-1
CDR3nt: TGCGCCAGCAGCTTGGTGCAGGACTTGGCCGGGGAGCTGTTTTTT
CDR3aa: CASSLVQDLAGELFF

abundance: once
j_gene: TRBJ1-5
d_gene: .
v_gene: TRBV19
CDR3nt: TGTGCCAGTAGTATAGTGTCAGGGGTAGGCAATCAGCCCCAGCATTTT
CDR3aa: CASSIVSGVGNQPQHF

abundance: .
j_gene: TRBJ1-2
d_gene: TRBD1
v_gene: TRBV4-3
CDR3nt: TGCGCCAGCAGCCAGTGGGGACAGGGGAACTATGGCTACACCTTC
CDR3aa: CASSQWGQGNYGYTF

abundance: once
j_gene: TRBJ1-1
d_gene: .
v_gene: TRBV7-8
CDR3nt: TGTGCCAGCAGCTTAGTTGGGCGGGCAGGAGGAACGGGGAGGGCTGAAGCTTTCTTT
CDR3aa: CASSLVGRAGGTGRAEAFF

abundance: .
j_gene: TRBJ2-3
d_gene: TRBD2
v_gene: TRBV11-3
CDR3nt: TGTGCCAGCAGCGTAACCGGGACTAGCAAAAATACGCAGTATTTT
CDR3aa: CASSVTGTSKNTQYF

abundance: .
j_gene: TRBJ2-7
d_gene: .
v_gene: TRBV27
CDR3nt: TGTGCCAGCAGTCCTTACAGGGCGAGGGAGCAGTACTTC
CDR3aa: CASSPYRAREQYF

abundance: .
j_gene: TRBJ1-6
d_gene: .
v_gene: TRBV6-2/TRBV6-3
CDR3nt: TGTGCCAGCAGTTACTCGAGGTGGACAGCTAATTCACCCCTCCACTTT
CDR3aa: CASSYSRWTANSPLHF

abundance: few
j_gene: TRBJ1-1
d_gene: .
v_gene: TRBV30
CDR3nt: TGTGCCTGGCAGGAGAACACTGAAGCTTTCTTT
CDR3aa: CAWQENTEAFF

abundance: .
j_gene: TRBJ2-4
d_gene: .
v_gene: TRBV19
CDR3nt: TGTGCCAGTATTGATACCGGGAGACCCCAAAACATTCAGTACTTC
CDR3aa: CASIDTGRPQNIQYF

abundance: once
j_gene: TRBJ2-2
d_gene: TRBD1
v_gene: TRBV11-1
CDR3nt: TGTGCCAGCAGACAAATACAGGGGGCCGGGGAGCTGTTTTTT
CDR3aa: CASRQIQGAGELFF